This TCR beta chain comes out of a study of T-cell reconstitution after alpha-beta-depleted transplantation in children. Unique molecular identifiers tagged the TCRbeta library. TCRdb fed the PCR reads into MiXCR, producing one record per CDR3 protein. The sample yields hundreds of thousands of distinct CDR3 sequences, approximately 15% seen once. In its sample, this clonotype was seen a few times. This TCR was sampled from a human donor who donated a stem cell graft to a child with acute myeloid leukemia. Sequenced material: PBMCs from the stem cell graft donor, taken from the stem cell graft.

CDR3 DNA: TGTGCCAGCAGTCAACTCATCGGGGGGAAAGAGACCCAGTACTTC. Its translation: CASSQLIGGKETQYF. The chain couples TRBV28 to TRBJ2-5; TRBD2 aligns across 7 bases. There are 15 residues in the CDR3. The V gene end was trimmed by 5 bases and the J gene end by 3 bases; junction bases not matched to a gene: 9. Germline V gene data show CDR1 as MDHEN and CDR2 as SYDVKM.